The TCR beta chain under discussion was sequenced for a study of cytomegalovirus exposure and HLA in healthy donors. Concerning this clone: As yet, its antigen is unknown.

Despite likely unrecorded immune exposures, the donors were nominally healthy at the time of sampling. Study findings and constraints: The study put some 150 TCR beta chains on its list as cytomegalovirus-associated. After further analysis at a later stage, 16,951 TCR beta sequences were associated with HLA alleles at 0.05 false discovery rate. Later analysis showed most CMV-associated TCR beta chains appearing HLA-restricted.

The CDR3 sequence is 17 residues long. With 3 bases clipped from V and 0 bases from J, the junction kept 7 bases outside the gene matches. Per germline, CDR1 LGHNA and CDR2 YNFKEQ. The PCR was carried out with 60 Vbeta primers and 13 Jbeta primers. TCRdb keeps only in-frame clones here, not all; method: immunoSEQ multiplex PCR. The sample has 100,000 to 120,000 clones; around 77% are singletons. Sequences were obtained from PBMCs. The clonotype comes from a young woman in good health and CMV-seropositive. The chain couples TRBV4-2 to TRBJ1-1, with 10 positions matching TRBD1. The CDR3 reads CASSHFGQGVMNTEAFF. The DNA of the CDR3 is TGTGCCAGCAGCCATTTCGGACAGGGGGTCATGAACACTGAAGCTTTCTTT.